Listed below are T cell receptor beta chains from one sample, sequenced in a study of blood T cell repertoires in COVID-19. Method: immunoSEQ multiplex PCR; TCRdb's copy keeps in-frame clones and lacks some. In the table there are 60,000 to 95,000 clones, about 87% of which are singletons. What was sequenced was peripheral blood. These receptors were obtained from a woman aged 45 to 65 with acute or convalescent COVID-19. Both conserved end residues are part of each CDR3. A D gene is named only where the DNA matches it firmly. Clone sizes are given selectively: once, few, many, or a class where the clone is expanded.

d_call: TRBD2
clone_size: -
j_call: TRBJ2-7
v_call: TRBV28
cdr3_aa: CASSFMAGGPDEQYF
cdr3_nt: TGTGCCAGCAGTTTTATGGCGGGAGGGCCGGATGAGCAGTACTTC

d_call: TRBD2
clone_size: -
j_call: TRBJ2-7
v_call: TRBV11-2
cdr3_aa: CASRTGRAGSYEQYF
cdr3_nt: TGTGCCAGCAGGACCGGGAGGGCCGGTTCCTACGAGCAGTACTTC

d_call: -
clone_size: -
j_call: TRBJ2-1
v_call: TRBV9
cdr3_aa: CASSVSGNEQFF
cdr3_nt: TGTGCCAGCAGCGTTTCAGGCAATGAGCAGTTCTTC

d_call: -
clone_size: -
j_call: TRBJ2-6
v_call: TRBV11-2
cdr3_aa: CASKERSGANVLTF
cdr3_nt: TGTGCCAGCAAGGAGCGGTCTGGGGCCAACGTCCTGACTTTC

d_call: -
clone_size: -
j_call: TRBJ1-3
v_call: TRBV5-1
cdr3_aa: CASSLVLRASGNTIYF
cdr3_nt: TGCGCCAGCAGCTTGGTGCTCAGAGCGAGTGGAAACACCATATATTTT

d_call: -
clone_size: -
j_call: TRBJ1-3
v_call: TRBV7-9
cdr3_aa: CAQGLGNTIYF
cdr3_nt: TGCGCCCAGGGGTTGGGAAACACCATATATTTT

d_call: TRBD2
clone_size: -
j_call: TRBJ2-7
v_call: TRBV28
cdr3_aa: CASRLTSGRSYEQYF
cdr3_nt: TGTGCCAGCAGATTGACTAGCGGGCGTTCCTACGAGCAGTACTTC

d_call: TRBD2
clone_size: -
j_call: TRBJ2-1
v_call: TRBV3-1/TRBV3-2
cdr3_aa: CASSSGLAGSNEQFF
cdr3_nt: TGTGCCAGCAGCTCGGGACTAGCGGGATCTAATGAGCAGTTCTTC

d_call: -
clone_size: -
j_call: TRBJ2-7
v_call: TRBV15
cdr3_aa: CATSREAVGVHEQYF
cdr3_nt: TGTGCCACCAGCAGAGAAGCCGTAGGGGTCCACGAGCAGTACTTC

d_call: -
clone_size: -
j_call: TRBJ1-1
v_call: TRBV7-8
cdr3_aa: CASSLGLRSEAFF
cdr3_nt: TGTGCCAGCAGCTTGGGGCTCAGATCTGAAGCTTTCTTT

d_call: TRBD2
clone_size: -
j_call: TRBJ2-1
v_call: TRBV29-1
cdr3_aa: CSVERSGTSGTSSYNEQFF
cdr3_nt: TGCAGCGTTGAAAGATCCGGGACTAGCGGGACCTCCTCCTACAATGAGCAGTTCTTC

d_call: -
clone_size: -
j_call: TRBJ1-2
v_call: TRBV28
cdr3_aa: CASTGAGGGYTF
cdr3_nt: TGTGCCAGCACAGGGGCAGGTGGGGGCTACACCTTC

d_call: -
clone_size: -
j_call: TRBJ1-5
v_call: TRBV10-3
cdr3_aa: CAISAADIGLGNTQHF
cdr3_nt: TGTGCCATCAGTGCTGCGGACATTGGGCTGGGGAACACCCAGCATTTT

d_call: TRBD1
clone_size: -
j_call: TRBJ2-3
v_call: TRBV7-2
cdr3_aa: CASLQKPGQGVTDTQYF
cdr3_nt: TGTGCCAGCCTTCAGAAGCCGGGACAGGGGGTCACAGATACGCAGTATTTT

d_call: -
clone_size: -
j_call: TRBJ1-4
v_call: TRBV2
cdr3_aa: CASTAQVNEKLFF
cdr3_nt: TGTGCCAGCACCGCACAGGTGAATGAAAAACTGTTTTTT

d_call: TRBD1
clone_size: once
j_call: TRBJ1-2
v_call: TRBV28
cdr3_aa: CASSPFPGQGHGYTF
cdr3_nt: TGTGCCAGCAGTCCTTTCCCGGGACAGGGCCATGGCTACACCTTC

d_call: -
clone_size: once
j_call: TRBJ2-7
v_call: TRBV5-6
cdr3_aa: CASSLDGQSSYEQYF
cdr3_nt: TGTGCCAGCAGCTTGGACGGTCAAAGCTCCTACGAGCAGTACTTC

d_call: -
clone_size: once
j_call: TRBJ2-7
v_call: TRBV19
cdr3_aa: CASSLGQSYEQYF
cdr3_nt: TGTGCCAGTAGTCTAGGACAGTCCTACGAGCAGTACTTC

d_call: -
clone_size: few
j_call: TRBJ1-5
v_call: TRBV27
cdr3_aa: CASSFAAFNQPQHF
cdr3_nt: TGTGCCAGCAGTTTTGCGGCTTTTAATCAGCCCCAGCATTTT